The 8 T cell receptor beta chains given below trace back to one sample, sequenced in a study of T cells in women clearing cervical HPV infection. The repertoire was sequenced with immunoSEQ multiplex PCR; TCRdb's copy has only in-frame clones and lacks some. Its listing shows about 24,000 clones. Specimen: blood buffy coat. Receptors were obtained from a woman aged 18 to 69 with a cervical HPV16 infection that either progressed to CIN3+ or cleared (not recorded which).

On this clone itself: The CDR3 end falls 3 residues outside the read, so it is completed with the germline J gene. This chain links TRBV10-3 with TRBJ2-2; 9 bases are a match to TRBD1. The CDR3 sequence is 15 residues long. With 6 bases clipped from V and 1 base from J, the junction kept 3 bases outside the gene matches. Germline loops: CDR1 ENHRY, CDR2 SYGVKD. CDR3 protein: CAISRTGENTGELFF. CDR3 DNA, as far as it was read: TGTGCCATCAGCCGGACAGGGGAGAACACCGGGGAG.

Turning to this clone: The read is 3 residues too short to cover the CDR3 end, so that end is filled in from the germline J gene. This chain links TRBV30 with TRBJ1-1, with a weak D call TRBD1 (6 bases). The CDR3 has 14 amino acids. Looked up from germline, CDR1 is GTSNPN and CDR2 is SVGIG (reference sequence). The sequenced CDR3 bases are TGTGCCTGGAGTGTAGGGTGGGGGGGGGCCGAA. It encodes CAWSVGWGGAE. The whole CDR3 protein reads CAWSVGWGGAEAFF.

The DNA read from the CDR3 is TGCAGTGCTAGAATAGTGCGATCGGGACTTTACGAG. Residues: CSARIVRSGLYE. In full, the CDR3 reads CSARIVRSGLYEQYF. The J gene is TRBJ2-7, the V gene TRBV20-1; the D gene is possibly TRBD2 (6 bases). The read terminates 3 residues before the CDR3 end, so the remaining end is supplied by the germline J gene. The CDR3 consists of 15 residues. The V end lost 2 bases, the J end lost 4 bases, and 18 bases lay between the germline ends. Germline values: CDR1 DFQATT, CDR2 SNEGSKA (reference sequence).

Comments on this clone: The CDR3 end is not reached by the read, which stops 3 residues before it; the germline J gene fills it in. The chain combines TRBV29-1 with TRBJ2-2, with 11 bases aligning to TRBD1. This CDR3 contains 17 residues. The germline CDR1 and CDR2 sequences are SQVTM and ANQGSEA. Partial CDR3 DNA: TGCAGCGCTAGGACAGGGGGCGTCTCGTCTGGGGCCAACGTG. Encoded protein: CSARTGGVSSGANV. The full CDR3 reads CSARTGGVSSGANVLFF.

The DNA read from the CDR3 is TGTGCCATCAGGACTAGCCGCACCGTCGATGAG. Its translation is CAIRTSRTVDE. From start to end, the CDR3 is CAIRTSRTVDEQFF. The V call is TRBV10-3, the J call TRBJ2-1; 7 nucleotides agree with TRBD2. The missing CDR3 end, 3 residues past where the read stops, is filled in from the germline J gene. Germline assignment: CDR1 ENHRY and CDR2 SYGVKD. The V gene end was trimmed by 6 bases and the J gene end by 8 bases; junction bases not matched to a gene: 10. The CDR3 consists of 14 residues.

With regard to this clone: With the read ending 3 residues before the CDR3 end, the germline J gene is used to fill in that end. The V gene is TRBV20-1, the J gene TRBJ1-5; D is perhaps TRBD1 (5 bases). The germline V and J ends were trimmed by 2 bases and 6 bases, with 8 bases remaining between them. CDR1 is DFQATT and CDR2 is SNEGSKA in the germline V gene (reference sequence). CDR3 length: 12 residues. This chain's CDR3 is CSARQGGQPQHF. Partial CDR3 DNA: TGCAGTGCTAGACAGGGTGGTCAGCCC.

Of note for this clone: The CDR3 goes on 3 residues after the read ends, and that part is filled in from the germline J gene. This chain links TRBV18 with TRBJ2-4; 9 nucleotides align to TRBD1. This CDR3 has 18 residues. The germline gives CDR1 KGHSH, CDR2 LQKENI. The CDR3 spells CASSPPGQGPLLSYGQYF. The sequenced part of the CDR3 DNA is TGTGCCAGCTCACCACCGGGACAGGGCCCACTCCTGAGCTATGGT.

To note about this clone: Read data end 3 residues before the CDR3 end; the end is taken from the germline J gene. The chain is built from TRBV7-9 and TRBJ2-4; D not certain. The CDR3 contains 15 residues. Germline V gives CDR1 SEHNR, CDR2 FQNEAQ (reference sequence). The CDR3 sequence: CASSLGRSDSYGQYF. The DNA read from the CDR3 is TGTGCCAGCAGCTTAGGCAGGTCTGATTCTTATGGT.